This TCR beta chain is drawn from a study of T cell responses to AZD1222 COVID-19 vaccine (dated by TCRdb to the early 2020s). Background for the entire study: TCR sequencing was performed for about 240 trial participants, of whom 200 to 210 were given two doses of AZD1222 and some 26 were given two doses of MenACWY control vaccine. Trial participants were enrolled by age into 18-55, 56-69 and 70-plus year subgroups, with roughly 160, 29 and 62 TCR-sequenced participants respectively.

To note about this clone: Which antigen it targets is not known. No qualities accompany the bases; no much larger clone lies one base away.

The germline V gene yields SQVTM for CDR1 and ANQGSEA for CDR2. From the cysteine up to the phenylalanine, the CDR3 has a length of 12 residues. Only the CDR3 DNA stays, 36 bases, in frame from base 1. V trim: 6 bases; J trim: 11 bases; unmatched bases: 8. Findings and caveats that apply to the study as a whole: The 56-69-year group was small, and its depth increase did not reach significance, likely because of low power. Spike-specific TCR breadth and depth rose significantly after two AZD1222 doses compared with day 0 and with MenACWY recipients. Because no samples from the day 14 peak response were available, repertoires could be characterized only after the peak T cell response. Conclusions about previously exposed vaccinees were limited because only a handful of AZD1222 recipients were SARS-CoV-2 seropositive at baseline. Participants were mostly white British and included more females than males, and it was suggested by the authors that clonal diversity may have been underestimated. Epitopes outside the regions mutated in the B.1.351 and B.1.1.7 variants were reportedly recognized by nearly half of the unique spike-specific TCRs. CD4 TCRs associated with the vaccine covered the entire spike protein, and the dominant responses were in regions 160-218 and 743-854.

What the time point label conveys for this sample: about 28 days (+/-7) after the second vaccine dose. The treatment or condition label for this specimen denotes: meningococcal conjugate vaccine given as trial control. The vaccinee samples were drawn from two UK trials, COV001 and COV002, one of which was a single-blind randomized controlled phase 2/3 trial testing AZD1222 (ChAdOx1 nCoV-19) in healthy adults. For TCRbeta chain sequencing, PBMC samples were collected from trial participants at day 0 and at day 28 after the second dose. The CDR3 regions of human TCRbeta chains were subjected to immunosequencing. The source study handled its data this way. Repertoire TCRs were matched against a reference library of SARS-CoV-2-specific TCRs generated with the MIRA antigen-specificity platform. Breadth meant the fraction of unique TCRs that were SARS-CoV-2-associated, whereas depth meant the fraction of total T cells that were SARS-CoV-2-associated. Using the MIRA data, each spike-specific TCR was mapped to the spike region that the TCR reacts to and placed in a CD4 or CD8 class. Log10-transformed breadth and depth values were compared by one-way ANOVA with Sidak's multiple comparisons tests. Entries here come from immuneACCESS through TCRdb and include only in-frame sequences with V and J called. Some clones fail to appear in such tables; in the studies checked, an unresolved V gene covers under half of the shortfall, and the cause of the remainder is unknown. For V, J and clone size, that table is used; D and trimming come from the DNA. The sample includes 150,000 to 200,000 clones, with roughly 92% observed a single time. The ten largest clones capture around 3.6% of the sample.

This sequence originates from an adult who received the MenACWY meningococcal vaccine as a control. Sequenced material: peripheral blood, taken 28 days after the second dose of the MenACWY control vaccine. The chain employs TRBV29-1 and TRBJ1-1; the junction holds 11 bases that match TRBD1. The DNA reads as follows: TGCAGCGTCGGACAGGGGGCCCCTCGTGCTTTCTTT. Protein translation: CSVGQGAPRAFF.